The clone carrying this T cell receptor (beta chain) was recorded only once. The target antigen is unknown. The PCR was carried out with 60 Vbeta primers and 13 Jbeta primers. Sequenced by immunoSEQ multiplex PCR; TCRdb stores in-frame clones only, minus some. The profile shows 70,000 to 90,000 clones, around 83% of them singletons. V lost 5 bases, J lost 3 bases, and 7 bases stayed unmatched. The CDR3 covers 15 residues. Looked up from germline, CDR1 is MNHEY and CDR2 is SMNVEV (reference sequence). This specimen comes from a study of cytomegalovirus exposure and HLA in healthy donors. Looking at the study overall: An earlier analysis identified more than 90 million unique TCR beta sequences in about 200 million T cells.

Findings and caveats of the study: Later analysis found that TCR beta chains associated with HLA were more clonally expanded than other, equally common chains. The dataset shows that most TCR sequences were rare, while some public TCRs occurred in many donors.

Sequences were obtained from PBMCs. J is TRBJ2-1 and V is TRBV27; 7 nucleotides align to TRBD1. The receptor was isolated from a man aged 65 to 79 in good health and CMV-seropositive. The CDR3 sequence is CASSIRQGVYNEQFF. The CDR3 DNA reads as TGTGCCAGCAGTATCCGACAGGGTGTCTACAATGAGCAGTTCTTC.